This passage covers 9 T cell receptor beta chains from one sample sequenced in a study of tumor and adjacent non-tumor tissue in lung cancer. No cell sorting was done before RNA was extracted from the tissue. This non-tumor lung sample came from over 3 cm beyond the tumor edge. TCRbeta libraries were built with three rounds of nested PCR, modified from ARM-PCR. A single record per CDR3 protein comes from TCRdb applying MiXCR to the multiplex PCR reads. The table lists some 99,000 distinct CDR3 sequences, 60% to 70% of them singletons, with around 17% in the top ten. Specimen: distant non-tumor lung tissue. The receptors here all came from a man aged 60 to 69 with non-small cell lung cancer.

The chain has TRBV18 and TRBJ1-1, with 10 nucleotides matching TRBD1. Trimming cost V 6 bases and J 4 bases; bases outside gene matches: 5. The length of the CDR3 is 14 residues. Germline CDR1 reads KGHSH; CDR2 reads LQKENI. The CDR3 reads CASSGTGVRTEAFF. The CDR3 coding sequence is TGTGCCAGCTCCGGGACAGGGGTGCGCACTGAAGCTTTCTTT. The complete variable domain, with remaining parts taken from reference TRBV18 and TRBJ1-1, reads NAGVMQNPRHLVRRRGQEARLRCSPMKGHSHVYWYRQLPEEGLKFMVYLQKENIIDESGMPKERFSAEFPKEGPSILRIQQVVRGDSAAYFCASSGTGVRTEAFFGQGTRLTVV.

This clonotype was detected a few times. V is TRBV11-3 and J is TRBJ2-3; the D is unclear. The CDR3 has 14 residues. V lost 3 bases, J lost 3 bases, and 10 bases lay in between. CDR1 and CDR2 from the germline V gene are SGHNT and YENEEA. CDR3 residues: CASSFQTYTDTQYF. Written as DNA, the CDR3 is TGTGCCAGCAGCTTCCAAACGTATACAGATACGCAGTATTTT.

As concerns this clonotype: Sequence at one end of the junction differs from germline and may be a read error. V gene TRBV11-1 combines with J gene TRBJ2-1; D gene ambiguous. The germline V gene encodes CDR1 SGHAT and CDR2 FQDESV (reference sequence). This CDR3 has 16 residues. DNA of the CDR3: TGTGCCAGCAGCTTAAATCTGTTGAACTCCTACAATGAGCAGTTCTTT. Translating it yields CASSLNLLNSYNEQFF.

A word on this clonotype: This may be a read error: a much more frequent sequence differs by one nucleotide. The J gene is TRBJ1-2, the V gene TRBV4-1; possibly TRBD1 for D (5 bases). The CDR3 runs 15 residues. The germline V and J ends were trimmed by 1 base and 3 bases, with 12 bases remaining between them. CDR1 and CDR2 from the germline V gene are MGHRA and YSYEKL. The chain's CDR3 is CASSQGGREDYGYTF. The CDR3 DNA reads TGCGCCAGCAGCCAAGGGGGCAGGGAAGACTATGGCTACACCTTC.

In regard to this clonotype: A much larger clone sits a single nucleotide away, making a read error possible. The rearrangement joins TRBV30 to TRBJ2-2, with D unresolved. From germline, CDR1 is GTSNPN and CDR2 SVGIG (reference sequence). V lost 7 bases to trimming and J lost 2 bases, with 8 bases between them. CDR3 length equals 12 residues. CDR3 DNA sequence: TGTGCCTCTTCGGATAACACCGGGGAGCTGTTTTTT. It encodes CASSDNTGELFF.

Regarding this clonotype: An end of the junction differs from the germline gene, which may be a read error. V and J are TRBV5-1 and TRBJ2-2, with 8 bases matching TRBD1. The CDR3 is made up of 14 amino acids. The germline gives CDR1 SGHRS, CDR2 YFSETQ. The CDR3 loop is CASSSTGVTGELFF. The CDR3 bases are TGCGCCAGCAGCTCGACAGGGGTGACCGGGGAGCTCTTTTTT.

The V and J genes are TRBV28 and TRBJ2-7; possibly TRBD2 for D (5 bases). The germline V gene has CDR1 MDHEN and CDR2 SYDVKM. The CDR3 covers 16 residues. V shed 3 bases and J shed 4 bases, with 19 bases lying between them. CDR3 DNA: TGTGCCAGCAGTTTGGTGTCGGCTAGCCTGACGTACGAGCAGTACTTC. Protein product: CASSLVSASLTYEQYF.

About this clonotype itself: The junction differs from germline at one of its ends, possibly a read error. This chain links TRBV5-6 with TRBJ2-1, with 10 bases identical to TRBD2. The CDR3 is 16 residues long. In germline, CDR1 is SGHDT, CDR2 YYEEEE. DNA of the CDR3: TGTGCTAGCAGCTTTACTAGCGGGGCTTCCTACAATGAGAAGTTCTTC. It codes for CASSFTSGASYNEKFF.

This clonotype occurred many times. The chain has TRBV28 and TRBJ2-1; 15 nucleotides align to TRBD2. CDR1 and CDR2 from the germline V gene are MDHEN and SYDVKM. V lost 5 bases, J lost 9 bases, and 11 bases stayed unmatched. The CDR3 sequence is 17 residues long. The CDR3 is CASSIPRTSGRAVEQFF. The CDR3 DNA follows: TGTGCCAGCAGTATCCCACGGACTAGCGGGAGGGCCGTTGAGCAGTTCTTC.